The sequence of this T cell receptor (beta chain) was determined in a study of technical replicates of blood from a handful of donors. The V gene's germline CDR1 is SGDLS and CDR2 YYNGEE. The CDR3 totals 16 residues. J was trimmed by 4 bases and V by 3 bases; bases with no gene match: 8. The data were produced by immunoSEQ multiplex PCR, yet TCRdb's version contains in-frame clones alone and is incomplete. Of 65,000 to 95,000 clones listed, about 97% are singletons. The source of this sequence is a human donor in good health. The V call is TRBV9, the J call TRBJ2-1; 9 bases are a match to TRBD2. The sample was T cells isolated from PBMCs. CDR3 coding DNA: TGTGCCAGCAGCGGATATAAAGCGGGAGGATACAATGAGCAGTTCTTC. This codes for CASSGYKAGGYNEQFF.